This T cell receptor beta chain was recorded in a study of T cell responses to AZD1222 COVID-19 vaccine. Whole-study findings and limits: Spike-wide vaccine-associated CD4 TCRs dominated at 160-218 and 743-854. Unmutated variant regions are reportedly the target of nearly half of TCRs that are spike-specific. Most donors were white British and more were female, and clonal diversity was possibly underestimated.

CDR3 length: 13 amino acids. CDR1 and CDR2 (germline): MNHEY, SVGAGI. Trimming removed 6 bases from V and 5 bases from J; junction bases left unmatched: 6. Produced via immunoSEQ multiplex PCR; TCRdb's table is partial and in-frame only. The sample consists of around 180,000 clones, around nine tenths of them appearing once. This clone was recorded a few times. Antigen specificity is unknown. The chain carries TRBV6-5 and TRBJ2-7; 8 bases fit TRBD1. The specimen was peripheral blood, collected on day 0 of AZD1222 vaccination. The sequence was collected from an adult in good health. The CDR3 DNA reads TGTGCCAGCAGACGGGACAGGTACAACGAGCAGTACTTC. Translated, it gives CASRRDRYNEQYF.